This T cell receptor (beta chain) stems from a study of CXCR3-negative and CXCR3-positive naive CD8 T cells. Looking at the study overall: Per library, roughly 1.5 +/- 0.3 million reads; 120 million to 150 million TRB reads overall. The study's findings and limits: Upon cryopreservation, CXCR3 expression partially decreased, and most assays used fresh PBMCs.

UMI-labeled 5' RACE yielded the TRB cDNA libraries. TCRdb re-called the 5' RACE reads and gives one entry per CDR3 protein, without DNA. This repertoire comprises about 130,000 distinct CDR3 sequences; its ten largest clones make up 0.29%. About this clonotype: Its specificity is unknown.

Among CD8+ T cells, naive ones were CD45RO-CCR7+CD27+CD95-. The CDR3 length is 14 residues. CDR1 is LNHDA and CDR2 is SQIVND in the germline V gene (reference sequence). The specimen sequenced was naive CXCR3- CD8+ T cells from blood. Subset described: CD45RO-CCR7+CD27+CD95- naive CD8+ T cells lacking CXCR3 (TNR3-). The TCR comes from a human donor in good health. Some clones in this sample may be carry-over from other donors' samples. The chain joins TRBV19 to TRBJ2-1; TCRdb lists TRBD2, though no DNA is available to test this call. CDR3 protein: CASSATSGYNEQFF.